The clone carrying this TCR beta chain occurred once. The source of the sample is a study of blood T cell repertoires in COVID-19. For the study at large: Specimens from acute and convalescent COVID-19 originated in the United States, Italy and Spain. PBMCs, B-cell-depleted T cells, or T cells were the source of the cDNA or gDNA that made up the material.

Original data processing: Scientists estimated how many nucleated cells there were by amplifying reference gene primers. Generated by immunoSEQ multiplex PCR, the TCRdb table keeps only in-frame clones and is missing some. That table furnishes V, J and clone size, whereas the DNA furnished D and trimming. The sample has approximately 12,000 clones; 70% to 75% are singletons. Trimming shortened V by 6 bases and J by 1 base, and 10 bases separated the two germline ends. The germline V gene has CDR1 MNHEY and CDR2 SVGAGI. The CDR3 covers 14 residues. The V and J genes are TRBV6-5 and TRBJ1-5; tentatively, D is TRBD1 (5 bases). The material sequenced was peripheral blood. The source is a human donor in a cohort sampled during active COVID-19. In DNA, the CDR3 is TGTGCCAGCAGCAGGGTATCGAGCAATCAGCCCCAGCATTTT. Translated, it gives CASSRVSSNQPQHF.